This T cell receptor beta chain is from a study of tumor-infiltrating lymphocytes in primary liver carcinoma. In the study overall: Donors underwent surgery for histopathologically diagnosed primary liver carcinoma. The patient population consisted of men and women between 30 and 69 years of age.

It was unsorted whole blood that yielded blood RNA, and germline DNA was also extracted. CDR3 length: 11 amino acids. Germline V CDR1 and CDR2: SQVTM, ANQGSEA. Trimming pared 7 bases from V and 2 bases from J, leaving 6 bases between. TCR beta cDNA was made from 500 ng total RNA with a constant-region primer. Three-round nested multiplex PCR performed with slightly modified ARM-PCR produced the TCR beta libraries. The study ran its first two PCR rounds for around 10 cycles each, using TRBV1-TRBV30 forward primers and a C-beta reverse primer. TCRdb redid the calling of the multiplex PCR reads with MiXCR, one entry per CDR3 protein. The data show 330,000 or so distinct CDR3 sequences, with roughly 61% seen just once and under 8% held by the top ten. This clonotype has only a few counts. The antigen remains unidentified. A much larger clone differs from this one at a single base, so this may be a read error. As the CDR3 is not closed by the conserved phenylalanine or tryptophan, this likely results from a read error.

Study observations and caveats: The overlap of tumor-adjacent and tumor-blood pairs was smaller than that of tumor region pairs.

This chain links TRBV29-1 with TRBJ2-1; D is uncertain. The origin of this receptor is a man aged 40-55 years with primary liver carcinoma and hepatitis B virus infection. The sample comprised peripheral blood. For the CDR3, the DNA is TGCAGCGCCACCCCCTACAATGAGCAGTTCCTC. This translates into CSATPYNEQFL.